Included here is one T cell receptor beta chain sequence, with context. V trimming: 3 bases; J trimming: 6 bases; junction bases outside the gene matches: 6. This CDR3 is 14 amino acids long. The germline CDR1 and CDR2 sequences are SGDLS and YYNGEE. The data stem from a study of OX40 agonist ivuxolimab in advanced cancers. Study summary: Patients enrolled in dose escalation were diagnosed with hepatocellular carcinoma, melanoma, renal cell or head and neck cancer. One patient with hepatocellular carcinoma and two with cutaneous melanoma, three in all, had partial responses.

Generated by immunoSEQ multiplex PCR, the TCRdb table keeps only in-frame clones and is missing some. The sample records roughly 100,000 clones, roughly 93% being singletons. The V and J genes are TRBV9 and TRBJ2-1; 7 bases are a match to TRBD2. The input for sequencing was CD4+ or CD8+ T cells sorted from blood, taken in a trial of the OX40 agonist ivuxolimab. This receptor was identified in an adult with an advanced solid tumor such as melanoma, head and neck, liver or kidney cancer. The CDR3 DNA reads as TGTGCCAGCAGCGCGACGGGACTATCCAATGAGCAGTTCTTC. It is translated as CASSATGLSNEQFF.